These T cell receptor beta chains were read from a single sample in a study of PD-L1 blockade in urothelial cancer. Profiled with immunoSEQ multiplex PCR; TCRdb holds only in-frame clones, not every one. The profile shows 75,000 to 95,000 clones, more than 85% of them singletons. Sequencing was performed on PBMCs, taken around atezolizumab (anti-PD-L1) treatment. These TCRs come from a man aged 55 to 70 with urothelial cancer. The CDR3 runs from the conserved cysteine through the conserved F or W. The order of the fields is J gene, V gene, CDR3 protein.

J: TRBJ1-5; V: TRBV21-1; CDR3: CASSRILEEYSNQPQHF
J: TRBJ2-1; V: TRBV27; CDR3: CASSRFWGGSYNEQFF
J: TRBJ2-7; V: TRBV21-1; CDR3: CASSIHKTNRGPYEQYF
J: TRBJ2-7; V: TRBV6-5; CDR3: CASSYSITYEQYF
J: TRBJ1-5; V: TRBV4-3; CDR3: CASSQDHGGTVSNQPQHF
J: TRBJ2-2; V: TRBV11-1; CDR3: CASSPVGSPSTGELFF
J: TRBJ1-4; V: TRBV7-2; CDR3: CASSRTGGFSNEKLFF
J: TRBJ2-1; V: TRBV7-2; CDR3: CASSARQGKVSNEQFF
J: TRBJ2-1; V: TRBV4-1; CDR3: CASSQGLRGKGNEQFF
J: TRBJ2-7; V: TRBV27; CDR3: CASSFLDTRYEQYF
J: TRBJ1-2; V: TRBV2; CDR3: CASSEALRYGYTF
J: TRBJ1-1; V: TRBV5-5; CDR3: CASSRVETEAFF
J: TRBJ1-2; V: TRBV5-6; CDR3: CASSLRAGPNYGYTF
J: TRBJ2-2; V: TRBV4-2; CDR3: CASSPQGGETGELFF
J: TRBJ2-1; V: TRBV6-1; CDR3: CASRWELRVVEQFF
J: TRBJ1-2; V: TRBV11-2; CDR3: CASSLDLEGGRRGYTF
J: TRBJ2-7; V: TRBV5-1; CDR3: CASSDSPGSYEQYF
J: TRBJ2-3; V: TRBV9; CDR3: CASSAMTGVTDTQYF
J: TRBJ2-5; V: TRBV2; CDR3: CASSVGQVQETQYF
J: TRBJ2-1; V: TRBV5-1; CDR3: CASSLGGGRYNEQFF
J: TRBJ2-3; V: TRBV2; CDR3: CASNIAGSTDTQYF
J: TRBJ1-5; V: TRBV9; CDR3: CASSVQGGNQPQHF
J: TRBJ1-3; V: TRBV27; CDR3: CASSPGSGQAGNTIYF
J: TRBJ1-6; V: TRBV7-2; CDR3: CASSPRTGGNSPLHF
J: TRBJ1-3; V: TRBV5-5; CDR3: CASSLTGLSGNTIYF
J: TRBJ2-5; V: TRBV5-1; CDR3: CASRDRPVQETQYF
J: TRBJ2-1; V: TRBV7-9; CDR3: CASSLSLRGLEEQFF
J: TRBJ2-3; V: TRBV27; CDR3: CASRLAGVVDTQYF
J: TRBJ2-7; V: TRBV9; CDR3: CASSVAGRGGYEQYF
J: TRBJ1-2; V: TRBV5-4; CDR3: CASSFGGANNGANYGYTF
J: TRBJ2-1; V: TRBV7-2; CDR3: CASRPTGYNEQFF
J: TRBJ2-7; V: TRBV6-5; CDR3: CASSYQGQQYF
J: TRBJ2-5; V: TRBV11-2; CDR3: CASSDGQGGGETQYF
J: TRBJ2-2; V: TRBV6-4; CDR3: CASSEDRGSRSLFF
J: TRBJ2-7; V: TRBV5-1; CDR3: CASSLTVGRESWQYF
J: TRBJ2-1; V: TRBV15; CDR3: CATSRDRLDTEQFF
J: TRBJ2-1; V: TRBV6-4; CDR3: CASSDSWRSFDEQFF
J: TRBJ2-7; V: TRBV6-6; CDR3: CASSIGLAVTYEQYF
J: TRBJ2-7; V: TRBV5-1; CDR3: CASSLAKDSGPYEQYF
J: TRBJ2-2; V: TRBV7-2; CDR3: CASSQSPGLKKPGTGELFF
J: TRBJ2-2; V: TRBV4-3; CDR3: CASSLSQETGELFF
J: TRBJ2-7; V: TRBV2; CDR3: CASRIQGGSYEQYF
J: TRBJ2-3; V: TRBV7-2; CDR3: CASSLIGTSGRALTDTQYF
J: TRBJ2-1; V: TRBV7-2; CDR3: CASSFLTSGSYNEQFF
J: TRBJ2-3; V: TRBV5-6; CDR3: CASSGLTEFTSTDTQYF
J: TRBJ1-1; V: TRBV11-2; CDR3: CASSWGQGGTEAFF
J: TRBJ2-1; V: TRBV2; CDR3: CASSKTRTNEQFF
J: TRBJ2-7; V: TRBV2; CDR3: CASSAGTGDYYEQYF
J: TRBJ2-2; V: TRBV4-3; CDR3: CASSQRTGANTGELFF
J: TRBJ2-1; V: TRBV6-5; CDR3: CASSYYGQGRNEQFF
J: TRBJ2-5; V: TRBV11-2; CDR3: CASSQGQGQETQYF
J: TRBJ2-5; V: TRBV13; CDR3: CASSLSIAGQETQYF
J: TRBJ2-5; V: TRBV19; CDR3: CASSIGGKGEETQYF
J: TRBJ2-1; V: TRBV7-2; CDR3: CASRGLVGLKTHEQFF
J: TRBJ2-7; V: TRBV27; CDR3: CASSLQTSGGGNEQYF